This T cell receptor beta chain was captured in a study of cytomegalovirus exposure and HLA in healthy donors. Study-level points and caveats: Several of the most significant clusters appeared linked to common viral pathogens, based on a later analysis. Approximately 160 TCR beta chains were listed as cytomegalovirus-associated.

Trimming removed 2 bases from V and 0 bases from J, with 5 bases in between. Germline V gene lookup returns CDR1 SEHNR and CDR2 FQNEAQ (reference sequence). The CDR3 consists of 15 residues. The PCR made use of 60 Vbeta and 13 Jbeta primers. Per the study methods: An analysis that came later counted some 80 million unique TCR beta chains, approximately 9.9 million shared. Sequencing was performed with immunoSEQ multiplex PCR; in TCRdb, only in-frame clones are kept and a portion is missing. V and J calls and clone size come straight from that table; D and trimming were deduced from the DNA. This table holds over 150,000 clones, roughly 80% found once. On this clone itself: The antigen is undetermined.

The rearrangement links TRBV7-9 to TRBJ2-6; D not resolved. The sample taken for sequencing was PBMCs. The origin of this receptor is a woman aged 45-60 years in good health and CMV-seronegative. CDR3 in amino acids: CASSLFLSGANVLTF. In DNA form, the CDR3 reads TGTGCCAGCAGCTTATTCCTCTCTGGGGCCAACGTCCTGACTTTC.